This entry features one T cell receptor beta chain sequence. The repertoire was sequenced with immunoSEQ multiplex PCR; TCRdb's copy has only in-frame clones and lacks some. This table has about 200,000 clones, 70% to 90% appearing once. This specimen comes from a study of blood T cell repertoires in COVID-19. Germline CDR1 is MNHEY and CDR2 is SVGAGI. V dropped 4 bases and J dropped 3; count of bases not matched to a gene: 10. This CDR3 is built from 16 residues. The chain has TRBV6-5 and TRBJ1-2; 8 bases fit TRBD1. Specimen: peripheral blood. This sequence was found in a human donor with active or convalescent COVID-19. The donor label of this sample is uncertain. CDR3 nucleotide sequence: TGTGCCAGCAGTTTCGGGCAGGGGGCCTTTGACTATGGCTACACCTTC. Translation: CASSFGQGAFDYGYTF.